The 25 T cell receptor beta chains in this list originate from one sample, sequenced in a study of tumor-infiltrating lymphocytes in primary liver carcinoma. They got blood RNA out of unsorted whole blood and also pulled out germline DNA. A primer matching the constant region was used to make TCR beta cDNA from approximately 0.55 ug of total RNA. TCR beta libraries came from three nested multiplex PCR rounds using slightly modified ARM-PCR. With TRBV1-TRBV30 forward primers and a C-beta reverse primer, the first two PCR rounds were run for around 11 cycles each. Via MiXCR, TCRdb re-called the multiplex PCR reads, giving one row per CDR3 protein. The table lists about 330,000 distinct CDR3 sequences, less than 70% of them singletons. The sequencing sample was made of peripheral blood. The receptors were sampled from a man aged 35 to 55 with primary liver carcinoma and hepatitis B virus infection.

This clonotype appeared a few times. The CDR3 DNA reads as TGCGCCAGCGGAGCTGGAAACACCATATATTTT. Protein product: CASGAGNTIYF. The chain joins TRBV5-1 to TRBJ1-3; no clear D. This CDR3 is 11 amino acids long. Germline values: CDR1 SGHRS, CDR2 YFSETQ. V dropped 7 bases and J dropped 2 bases, with 4 bases sitting between them. Complete variable domain (other parts from reference TRBV5-1 and TRBJ1-3): KAGVTQTPRYLIKTRGQQVTLSCSPISGHRSVSWYQQTPGQGLQFLFEYFSETQRNKGNFPGRFSGRQFSNSRSEMNVSTLELGDSALYLCASGAGNTIYFGEGSWLTVV.

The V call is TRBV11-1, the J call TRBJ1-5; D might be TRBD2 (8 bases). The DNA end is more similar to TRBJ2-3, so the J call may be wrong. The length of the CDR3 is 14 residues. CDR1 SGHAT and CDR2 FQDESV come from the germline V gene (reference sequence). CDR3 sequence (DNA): TGTGCCAGCATCCCGGGAGGGGGCGATCAGCCCCAGTATTTT. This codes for CASIPGGGDQPQYF.

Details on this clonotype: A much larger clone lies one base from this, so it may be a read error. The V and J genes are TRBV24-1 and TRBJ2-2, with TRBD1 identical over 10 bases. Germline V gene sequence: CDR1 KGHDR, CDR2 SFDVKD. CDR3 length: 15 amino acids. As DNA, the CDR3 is TGTACCACCAGACCGGGACAGGGGTACACCGGGGAGCTGTTTTTT. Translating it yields CTTRPGQGYTGELFF.

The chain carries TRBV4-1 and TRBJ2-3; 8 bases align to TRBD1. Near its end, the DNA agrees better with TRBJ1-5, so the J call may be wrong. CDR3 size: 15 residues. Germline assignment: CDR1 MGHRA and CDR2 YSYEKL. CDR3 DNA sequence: TGCGCCAGCAGCCACTCCGGGACAGGACAAGATACGCAGCATTTT. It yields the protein CASSHSGTGQDTQHF.

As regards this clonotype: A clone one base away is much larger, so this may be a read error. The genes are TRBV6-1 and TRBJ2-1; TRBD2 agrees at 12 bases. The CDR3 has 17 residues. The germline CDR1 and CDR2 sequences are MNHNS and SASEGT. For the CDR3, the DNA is TGTGCCAGCGGTGAACGGACTAGCGGGACTCCCCGAGATGAGCAGTTCTTC. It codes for CASGERTSGTPRDEQFF.

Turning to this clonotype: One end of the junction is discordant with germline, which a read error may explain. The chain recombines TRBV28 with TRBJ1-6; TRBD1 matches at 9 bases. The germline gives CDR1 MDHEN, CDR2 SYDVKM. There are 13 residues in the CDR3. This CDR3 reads CASSLEPGQGCVF. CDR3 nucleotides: TGTGCCAGCAGTTTAGAGCCGGGACAGGGCTGTGTTTTT.

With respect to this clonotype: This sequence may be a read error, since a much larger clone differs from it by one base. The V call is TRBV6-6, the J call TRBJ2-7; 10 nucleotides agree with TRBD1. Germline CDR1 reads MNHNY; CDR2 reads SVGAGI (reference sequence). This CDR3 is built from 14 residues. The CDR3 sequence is CASSTRQGAYERYF. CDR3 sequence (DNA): TGTGCCAGCAGTACTAGACAGGGGGCTTACGAGCGGTACTTC.

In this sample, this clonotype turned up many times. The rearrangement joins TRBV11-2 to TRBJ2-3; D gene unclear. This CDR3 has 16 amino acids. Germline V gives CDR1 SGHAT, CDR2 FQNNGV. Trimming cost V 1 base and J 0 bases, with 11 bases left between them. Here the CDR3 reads CASSLVTGISTDTQYF. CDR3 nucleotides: TGTGCCAGCAGCTTAGTGACTGGGATTAGCACAGATACGCAGTATTTT.

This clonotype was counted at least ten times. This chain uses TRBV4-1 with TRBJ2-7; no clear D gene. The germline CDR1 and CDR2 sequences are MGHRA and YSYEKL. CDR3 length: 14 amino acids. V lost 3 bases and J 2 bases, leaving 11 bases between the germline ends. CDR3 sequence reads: CASSHDFGPYEQYF. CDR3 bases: TGCGCCAGCAGCCATGACTTTGGCCCCTACGAGCAGTACTTC.

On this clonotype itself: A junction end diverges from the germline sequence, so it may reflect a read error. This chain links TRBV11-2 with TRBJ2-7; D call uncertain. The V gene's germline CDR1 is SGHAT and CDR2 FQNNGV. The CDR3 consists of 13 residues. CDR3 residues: CASSTQVGNEHYF. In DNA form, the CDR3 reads TGTGCCAGCAGCACGCAGGTTGGAAACGAGCATTACTTC.

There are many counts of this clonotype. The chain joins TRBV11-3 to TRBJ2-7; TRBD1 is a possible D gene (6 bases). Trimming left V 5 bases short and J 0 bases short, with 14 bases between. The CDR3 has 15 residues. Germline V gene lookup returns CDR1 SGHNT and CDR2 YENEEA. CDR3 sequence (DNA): TGTGCCAGCAGCGTGGGACAAGGGAGCTCCTACGAGCAGTACTTC. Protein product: CASSVGQGSSYEQYF. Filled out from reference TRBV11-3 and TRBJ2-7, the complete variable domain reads EAGVVQSPRYKIIEKKQPVAFWCNPISGHNTLYWYLQNLGQGPELLIRYENEEAVDDSQLPKDRFSAERLKGVDSTLKIQPAELGDSAVYLCASSVGQGSSYEQYFGPGTRLTVT.

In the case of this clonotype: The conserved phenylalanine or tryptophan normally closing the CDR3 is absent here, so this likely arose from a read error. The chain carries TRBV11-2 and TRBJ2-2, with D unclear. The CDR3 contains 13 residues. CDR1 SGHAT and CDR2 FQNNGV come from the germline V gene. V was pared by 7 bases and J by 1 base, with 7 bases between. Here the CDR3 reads CASNTGNTGELFS. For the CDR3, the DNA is TGTGCCAGCAACACCGGGAACACCGGGGAGCTGTTTTCT.

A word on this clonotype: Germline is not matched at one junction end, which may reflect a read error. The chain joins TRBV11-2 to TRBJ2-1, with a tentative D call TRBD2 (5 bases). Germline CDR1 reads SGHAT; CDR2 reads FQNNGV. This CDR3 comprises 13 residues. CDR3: CSSSPGNDNEQFF. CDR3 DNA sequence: TGTTCCAGCAGCCCCGGGAACGACAATGAGCAGTTCTTC.

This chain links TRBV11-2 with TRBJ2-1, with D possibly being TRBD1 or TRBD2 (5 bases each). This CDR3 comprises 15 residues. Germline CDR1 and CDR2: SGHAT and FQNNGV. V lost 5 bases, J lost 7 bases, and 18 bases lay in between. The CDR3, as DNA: TGTGCCAGCAGCCCATGTGGGGGAGCCGGTAATGAGCAGTTCTTC. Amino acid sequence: CASSPCGGAGNEQFF.

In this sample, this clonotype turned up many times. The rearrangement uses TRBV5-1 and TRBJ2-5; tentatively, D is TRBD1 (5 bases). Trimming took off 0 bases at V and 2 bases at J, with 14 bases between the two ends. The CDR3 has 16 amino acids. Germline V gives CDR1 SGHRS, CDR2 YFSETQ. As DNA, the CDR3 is TGCGCCAGCAGCTTGGCGCTAGTAGGGGCGCAAGAGACCCAGTACTTC. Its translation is CASSLALVGAQETQYF.

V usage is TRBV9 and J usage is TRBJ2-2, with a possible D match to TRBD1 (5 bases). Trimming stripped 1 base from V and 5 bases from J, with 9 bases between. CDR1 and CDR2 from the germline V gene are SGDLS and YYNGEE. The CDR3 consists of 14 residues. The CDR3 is CASSVIGDTGELFF. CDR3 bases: TGTGCCAGCAGCGTAATAGGGGATACCGGGGAGCTGTTTTTT.

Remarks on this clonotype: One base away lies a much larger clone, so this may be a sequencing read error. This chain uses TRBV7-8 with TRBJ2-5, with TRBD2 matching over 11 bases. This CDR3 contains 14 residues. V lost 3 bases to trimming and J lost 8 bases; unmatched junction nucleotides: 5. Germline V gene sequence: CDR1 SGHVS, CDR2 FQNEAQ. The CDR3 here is CASSFELAGDTQYF. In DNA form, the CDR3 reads TGTGCCAGCAGCTTCGAACTAGCGGGAGATACCCAGTACTTC.

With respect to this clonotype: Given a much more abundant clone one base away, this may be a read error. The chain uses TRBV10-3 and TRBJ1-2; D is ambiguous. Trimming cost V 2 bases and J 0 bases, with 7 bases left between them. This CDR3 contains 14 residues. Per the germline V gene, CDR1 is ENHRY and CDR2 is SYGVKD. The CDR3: CAISEAWPNYGYTF. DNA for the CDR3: TGTGCCATCAGTGAGGCATGGCCTAACTATGGCTACACCTTC.

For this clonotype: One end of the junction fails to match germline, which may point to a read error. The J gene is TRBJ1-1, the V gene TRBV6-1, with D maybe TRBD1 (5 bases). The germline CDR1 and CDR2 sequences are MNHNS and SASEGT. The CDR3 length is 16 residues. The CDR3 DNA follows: TGTGCCGGCAGAAAGGGACGGGAGGTCATGAGCACTGAAGCTTTCTTT. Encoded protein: CAGRKGREVMSTEAFF.

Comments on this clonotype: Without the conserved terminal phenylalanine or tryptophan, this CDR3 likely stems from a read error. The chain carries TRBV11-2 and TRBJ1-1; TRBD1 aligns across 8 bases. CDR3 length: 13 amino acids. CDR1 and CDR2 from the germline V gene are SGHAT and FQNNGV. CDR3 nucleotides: TGCGCCAGCAGCTTTTACAGGGGGACTGAAGCTTTCCTT. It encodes CASSFYRGTEAFL.

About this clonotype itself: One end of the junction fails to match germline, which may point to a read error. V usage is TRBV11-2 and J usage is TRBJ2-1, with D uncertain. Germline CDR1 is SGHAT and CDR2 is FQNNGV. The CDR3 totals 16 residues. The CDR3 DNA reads TGTGCCAGCAGCTACTCAGGATCTTCCTCCTACAATGAACAGTTCTTC. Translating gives CASSYSGSSSYNEQFF.

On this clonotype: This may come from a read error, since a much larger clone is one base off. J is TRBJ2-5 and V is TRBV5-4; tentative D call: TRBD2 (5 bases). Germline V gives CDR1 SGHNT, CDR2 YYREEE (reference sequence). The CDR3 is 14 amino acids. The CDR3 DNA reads TGTGTCAGCAGCTCGGCCGGGGTGCAAGAGACCCAGTACTTC. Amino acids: CVSSSAGVQETQYF.

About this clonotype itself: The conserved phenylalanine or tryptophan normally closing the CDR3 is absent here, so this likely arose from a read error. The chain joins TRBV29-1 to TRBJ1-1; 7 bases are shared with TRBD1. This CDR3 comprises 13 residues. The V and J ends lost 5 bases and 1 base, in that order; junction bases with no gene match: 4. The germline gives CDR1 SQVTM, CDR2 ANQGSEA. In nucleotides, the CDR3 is TGCAGCGTTCGACAGGGACAGAACACTGAAGCTTTCTCT. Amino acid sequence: CSVRQGQNTEAFS.

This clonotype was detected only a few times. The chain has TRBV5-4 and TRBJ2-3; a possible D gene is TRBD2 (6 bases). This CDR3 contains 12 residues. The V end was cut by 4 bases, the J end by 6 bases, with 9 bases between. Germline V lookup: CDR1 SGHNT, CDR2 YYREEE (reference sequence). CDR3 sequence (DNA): TGTGCCAGCAGCCGGGGGATGGATACGCAGTATTTT. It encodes CASSRGMDTQYF.

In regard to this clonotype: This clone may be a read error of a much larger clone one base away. The CDR3 DNA reads as TGTGCCAGCGGCAGACAAGCCTATGGCTACACCTTC. It specifies CASGRQAYGYTF. The chain joins TRBV12-3 or TRBV12-4 to TRBJ1-2; D unclear. V was trimmed by 8 bases and J by 4 bases, leaving 11 bases between them. This CDR3 has 12 residues.